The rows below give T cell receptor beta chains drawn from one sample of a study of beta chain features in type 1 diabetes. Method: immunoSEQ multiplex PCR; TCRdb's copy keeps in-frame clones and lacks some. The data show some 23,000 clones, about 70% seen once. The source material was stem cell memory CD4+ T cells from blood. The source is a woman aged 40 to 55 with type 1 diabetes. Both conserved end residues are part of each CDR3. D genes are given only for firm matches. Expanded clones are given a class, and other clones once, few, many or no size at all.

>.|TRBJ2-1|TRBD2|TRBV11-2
TGTGCCAGCAGCGAGCGGGGACGCAGCTCCTACAATGAGCAGTTCTTC
CASSERGRSSYNEQFF
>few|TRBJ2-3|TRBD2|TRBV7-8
TGTGCCAGCAGCTCCGGACTAGCGGGGGGCCAAGATACGCAGTATTTT
CASSSGLAGGQDTQYF
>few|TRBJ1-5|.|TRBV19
TGTGCCAGTAGTGGGACTGGGAATCAGCCCCAGCATTTT
CASSGTGNQPQHF
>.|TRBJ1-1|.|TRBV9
TGTGCCAGCAGCGTAGCTTGGGAGGGGGGAGCTTTCTTT
CASSVAWEGGAFF
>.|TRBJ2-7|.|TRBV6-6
TGTGCCAGCAGTTCGTCTCAGCGCGGGGACGAGCAGTACTTC
CASSSSQRGDEQYF
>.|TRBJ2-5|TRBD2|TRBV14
TGTGCCAGCAGCCAAGATATGCTAGCGGGGGCGTTCCTCCAAGAGACCCAGTACTTC
CASSQDMLAGAFLQETQYF
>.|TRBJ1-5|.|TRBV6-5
TGTGCCAGCAGACCCGACACTTCTCGGCAGCCCCAGCATTTT
CASRPDTSRQPQHF
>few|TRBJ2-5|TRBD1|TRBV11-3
TGTGCCAGCCAGGGACAGGGCCAAGAGACCCAGTACTTC
CASQGQGQETQYF
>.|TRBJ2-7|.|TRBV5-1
TGCGCCAGCAGCTTGGACAAGTACGAGCAGTACTTC
CASSLDKYEQYF
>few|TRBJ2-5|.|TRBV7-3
TGTGCCAGCAGCCAATTCGGGGAGACCCAGTACTTC
CASSQFGETQYF
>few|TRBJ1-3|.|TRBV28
TGTGCCAGCGAAAAGACAGATTCTGGAAACACCATATATTTT
CASEKTDSGNTIYF
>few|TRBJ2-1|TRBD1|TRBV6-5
TGTGCCAGCAGTAGACAGGGCTATGATGAGCAGTTCTTC
CASSRQGYDEQFF
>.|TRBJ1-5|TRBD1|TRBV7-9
TGTGCCAGCAGTGCCAGGGGGAATAGCAATCAGCCCCAGCATTTT
CASSARGNSNQPQHF
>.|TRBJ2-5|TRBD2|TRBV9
TGTGCCAGCAGCGCCGGTGGGGGGGTACGAGAGACCCAGTACTTC
CASSAGGGVRETQYF
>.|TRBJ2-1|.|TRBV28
TGTGCCAGCAGTCTGTCAACTAGCTCCTACAATGAGCAGTTCTTC
CASSLSTSSYNEQFF